This T cell receptor beta chain was identified during a study of cytotoxic CD8 clonotypes in ibrutinib-treated CLL. Looking at the study overall: Collecting the response samples happened after a median 12 months of treatment, with a range of 6 to 36. Study results and limitations: Public clonotypes proved infrequent, and on treatment they shrank or remained steady.

As to this clone: Its antigen is undetermined.

Sequencing was designed to attain a depth spanning 1 in 200,000 to 1 in 1 million T cells. Assay used: immunoSEQ multiplex PCR; TCRdb lists only in-frame clones, some missing. The table shows 130,000 to 150,000 clones, with roughly three quarters occurring only once. CDR3 size: 17 residues. V was cut by 3 bases and J by 10 bases, with 25 bases left in between. The germline V gene has CDR1 MRHNA and CDR2 SNTAGT. This rearrangement joins TRBV6-4 to TRBJ2-1; D might be TRBD2 (6 bases). The sequences come from PBMCs, collected after 12 months of ibrutinib treatment. The TCR was taken from a human donor with chronic lymphocytic leukemia. The CDR3 DNA reads as TGTGCCAGCAGTGAGTATGGTCAAACTCGAGGAGGGCAGGAGCAGTTCTTC. Translating it yields CASSEYGQTRGGQEQFF.